A single sample gave rise to the 16 T cell receptor beta chains below, sequenced in a study of blood T cell repertoires in COVID-19. The table came from immunoSEQ multiplex PCR; TCRdb's copy has only in-frame clones and leaves some out. The sample has under 350,000 clones, around nine tenths seen once; the top ten hold approximately 4.3%. Sequencing input: peripheral blood. These receptor sequences come from a man aged 40-50 years with acute or convalescent COVID-19.

The chain recombines TRBV2 with TRBJ1-1, with 7 bases fitting TRBD1. This CDR3 comprises 15 residues. Germline V gene data show CDR1 as SNHLY and CDR2 as FYNNEI. The ends lost 3 bases at V and 1 base at J; junction bases unmatched: 5. The CDR3 loop is CASSDRGLWNTEAFF. In DNA form, the CDR3 reads TGTGCCAGCAGTGACAGGGGGTTATGGAACACTGAAGCTTTCTTT.

On this clone itself: At the DNA level, this CDR3 is encoded by other sequences in the same sample as well. The rearrangement joins TRBV5-1 to TRBJ1-1; D is perhaps TRBD1 (5 bases). The ends were cut back, 0 bases at V and 3 bases at J, with 12 bases in the middle. The CDR3 runs 15 residues. Looked up from germline, CDR1 is SGHRS and CDR2 is YFSETQ. CDR3 coding DNA: TGCGCCAGCAGCTTGGCCGGGGGTTGGGACACTGAAGCTTTCTTT. Translating gives CASSLAGGWDTEAFF.

The chain's CDR3 is CASSYYRGTEAFF. CDR3 coding DNA: TGTGCCAGCAGCTATTACAGGGGCACTGAAGCTTTCTTT. The chain links TRBV5-6 to TRBJ1-1; 7 bases agree with TRBD1. CDR1 and CDR2 (germline): SGHDT, YYEEEE. Trimming cost V 3 bases and J 4 bases; bases outside gene matches: 3. The CDR3 is 13 residues long.

The rearrangement links TRBV6-2 or TRBV6-3 to TRBJ2-3; 8 nucleotides agree with TRBD2. Germline V gives CDR1 MNHEY, CDR2 SVGEGT. V shed 6 bases, J shed 7 bases, and the junction held 18 bases outside the gene matches. The CDR3 extends over 17 amino acids. Here the CDR3 reads CASSSRRERGKGNTQYF. DNA of the CDR3: TGTGCCAGCAGCTCCCGACGTGAGCGGGGGAAGGGGAATACGCAGTATTTT.

This chain connects TRBV7-8 to TRBJ1-2; D not resolved. The V end lost 5 bases, the J end lost 3 bases, and 16 bases lay between the germline ends. The CDR3 is made up of 15 amino acids. Germline assignment: CDR1 SGHVS and CDR2 FQNEAQ. CDR3 coding DNA: TGTGCCAGCAGCCCATACAACGACATGGACTATGGCTACACCTTC. Protein: CASSPYNDMDYGYTF.

The chain links TRBV5-1 to TRBJ1-1, with a possible D match to TRBD1 (5 bases). Germline-derived CDR1 and CDR2 are SGHRS and YFSETQ. The CDR3 consists of 14 residues. V was trimmed by 2 bases and J by 1 base, leaving 9 bases between them. CDR3 region: CASSFGGSNTEAFF. The DNA of the CDR3 is TGCGCCAGCAGCTTCGGGGGGTCGAACACTGAAGCTTTCTTT. Complete variable domain (other parts from reference TRBV5-1 and TRBJ1-1): KAGVTQTPRYLIKTRGQQVTLSCSPISGHRSVSWYQQTPGQGLQFLFEYFSETQRNKGNFPGRFSGRQFSNSRSEMNVSTLELGDSALYLCASSFGGSNTEAFFGQGTRLTVV.

The rearrangement joins TRBV6-4 to TRBJ1-4; D ambiguous. Germline V gene data show CDR1 as MRHNA and CDR2 as SNTAGT. This CDR3 region has 16 residues. V lost 3 bases and J lost 10, with 21 bases in between. CDR3 sequence (DNA): TGTGCCAGCAGTGATGTTACCGGGAGTCGTAGAGGAAAACTGTTTTTT. Protein product: CASSDVTGSRRGKLFF.

This chain joins TRBV9 and TRBJ1-5, with 9 bases lining up with TRBD1. Germline CDR1 and CDR2: SGDLS and YYNGEE. J was trimmed by 6 bases and V by 5 bases; bases with no gene match: 9. The CDR3 spans 15 residues. DNA for the CDR3: TGTGCCAGCAGTTTCGGGACAGGGTTCGGTCAGCCCCAGCATTTT. Residues: CASSFGTGFGQPQHF. Drawing the rest from reference TRBV9 and TRBJ1-5, the complete variable domain is DSGVTQTPKHLITATGQRVTLRCSPRSGDLSVYWYQQSLDQGLQFLIQYYNGEERAKGNILERFSAQQFPDLHSELNLSSLELGDSALYFCASSFGTGFGQPQHFGDGTRLSIL.

The chain uses TRBV12-5 and TRBJ1-2, with a tentative D call TRBD1 (6 bases). Trimming cost V 2 bases and J 4 bases, with 14 bases left between them. CDR1 and CDR2 (germline): LGHNT, FRNRAP. The length of the CDR3 is 15 residues. DNA of the CDR3: TGTGCTAGTGGTTTGAACAACAGGGTGGCCTATGGCTACACCTTC. Encoded protein: CASGLNNRVAYGYTF.

This chain connects TRBV10-3 to TRBJ2-1, with D possibly being TRBD2 (6 bases). The germline V and J ends were trimmed by 3 bases and 5 bases, with 17 bases remaining between them. Germline values: CDR1 ENHRY, CDR2 SYGVKD. This CDR3 is built from 16 residues. The CDR3 loop reads CAISDSASEGNNEQFF. The CDR3 DNA follows: TGTGCCATCAGTGACTCTGCTAGCGAGGGGAACAATGAGCAGTTCTTC.

This rearrangement joins TRBV5-6 to TRBJ1-6, with D maybe TRBD1 (5 bases). The ends were cut back, 1 base at V and 9 bases at J, with 14 bases in the middle. Germline values: CDR1 SGHDT, CDR2 YYEEEE. The CDR3 is made up of 15 amino acids. The DNA of the CDR3 is TGTGCCAGCAGCTTGAGTCGGCAGGGTGGTTCACCCCTCCACTTT. Its translation is CASSLSRQGGSPLHF.

This clone was counted a single time. The chain is built from TRBV12-5 and TRBJ2-2, with 7 bases fitting TRBD2. The V gene end was trimmed by 5 bases and the J gene end by 0 bases; junction bases not matched to a gene: 3. The CDR3 spans 15 residues. The germline V gene has CDR1 LGHNT and CDR2 FRNRAP. The CDR3 is CASGGLAANTGELFF. CDR3 nucleotides: TGTGCTAGTGGTGGCCTAGCGGCGAACACCGGGGAGCTGTTTTTT.

This clone was counted once. V usage is TRBV4-1 and J usage is TRBJ2-7; D perhaps matches TRBD2 (5 bases). Germline V lookup: CDR1 MGHRA, CDR2 YSYEKL. V was cut by 4 bases and J by 0 bases, with 13 bases left in between. The CDR3 is made up of 15 amino acids. The CDR3 protein is CASSLLSGGSYEQYF. CDR3 in DNA: TGCGCCAGCAGCCTCCTGAGCGGCGGCTCCTACGAGCAGTACTTC.

This sequence joins TRBV13 and TRBJ2-3; 11 bases are a match to TRBD1. The CDR3 sequence is 16 residues long. Germline V CDR1 and CDR2: PRHDT, FYEKMQ (reference sequence). V lost 5 bases to trimming and J lost 4 bases; unmatched junction nucleotides: 8. In nucleotides, the CDR3 is TGTGCCAGCAGCGTTGGGTCGGGACAGGGGGCAGATACGCAGTATTTT. Protein product: CASSVGSGQGADTQYF.

This clone was observed a single time. Distinct nucleotide sequences in the sample also encode this CDR3. The chain employs TRBV19 and TRBJ1-2, with D uncertain. Deletions cut 5 bases from V and 2 bases from J, with 6 bases between. Per the germline V gene, CDR1 is LNHDA and CDR2 is SQIVND (reference sequence). CDR3 size: 12 residues. DNA of the CDR3: TGTGCCAGTAGTCGACAAAACTATGGCTACACCTTC. The encoded protein is CASSRQNYGYTF. Full variable domain (rest looked up from reference TRBV19 and TRBJ1-2): DGGITQSPKYLFRKEGQNVTLSCEQNLNHDAMYWYRQDPGQGLRLIYYSQIVNDFQKGDIAEGYSVSREKKESFPLTVTSAQKNPTAFYLCASSRQNYGYTFGSGTRLTVV.

This rearrangement joins TRBV27 to TRBJ2-7; 14 bases are a match to TRBD2. This CDR3 has 14 amino acids. Germline CDR1 reads MNHEY; CDR2 reads SMNVEV (reference sequence). V was clipped by 7 bases and J by 2 bases; unmatched bases: 1. CDR3: CASKGLAGAYEQYF. As DNA, the CDR3 is TGTGCCAGCAAGGGACTAGCGGGGGCCTACGAGCAGTACTTC.